Shown below are 6 T cell receptor beta chains from a single sample sequenced in a study of Ad26.COV2.S vaccination and SARS-CoV-2 variants. Clones were sequenced by immunoSEQ multiplex PCR, and TCRdb holds only the in-frame ones, with some missing. The table lists over 350,000 clones, approximately 91% of them singletons, with roughly 3.2% in the top ten. Treatment indicated: 15 to 20 received Ad26.COV2.S at low or high dose, single or two shots; 5 received placebo; per-sample allocation not given. The study sampled participants on day 63 after the first vaccine or placebo injection. The specimen comprised peripheral blood, sampled in a trial of Ad26.COV2.S vaccine versus placebo. Every receptor here comes from a person between 18 and 65 years old who received the Ad26.COV2.S COVID-19 vaccine or a placebo.

In DNA, the CDR3 is TGTGCCAGCAGCCAGACTAGTTCAGATACGCAGTATTTT. Translation: CASSQTSSDTQYF. The V and J genes are TRBV6-6 and TRBJ2-3; a weak D match, TRBD2 (6 bases). This CDR3 contains 13 residues. Germline loops: CDR1 MNHNY, CDR2 SVGAGI (reference sequence). V lost 6 bases to trimming and J lost 4 bases, with 11 bases between them.

The V and J genes are TRBV7-2 and TRBJ2-5, with TRBD1 identical over 8 bases. The CDR3 runs 15 residues. Germline CDR1 is SGHTA and CDR2 is FQGNSA. J gave up 5 bases and V 5 bases, and 10 bases lay outside the gene matches. Written as DNA, the CDR3 is TGTGCCAGCAGCCCCAGGACAGGGTTGCAGGAGACCCAGTACTTC. It encodes CASSPRTGLQETQYF.

This sequence joins TRBV4-2 and TRBJ1-1; the D gene is possibly TRBD1 (5 bases). The ends were cut back, 4 bases at V and 5 bases at J, with 17 bases in the middle. Germline V gene sequence: CDR1 LGHNA, CDR2 YNFKEQ. The CDR3 runs 15 residues. The CDR3 loop is CASSPLTGEGTEAFF. CDR3 DNA sequence: TGTGCCAGCAGCCCTTTGACCGGTGAGGGGACTGAAGCTTTCTTT.

The gene calls are TRBV27 and TRBJ2-2; D possibly uses TRBD1 or TRBD2 (5 bases each). This CDR3 comprises 13 residues. Germline CDR1 reads MNHEY; CDR2 reads SMNVEV (reference sequence). The ends were cut back, 5 bases at V and 5 bases at J, with 9 bases in the middle. The CDR3 reads CASSREGTGELFF. For the CDR3, the DNA is TGTGCCAGCAGTCGAGAGGGGACCGGGGAGCTGTTTTTT.

The chain recombines TRBV19 with TRBJ1-2; the D is unclear. This CDR3 contains 11 residues. The ends were cut back, 10 bases at V and 5 bases at J, with 11 bases in the middle. Per the germline V gene, CDR1 is LNHDA and CDR2 is SQIVND (reference sequence). The CDR3 sequence: CATSDRYGYTF. In DNA form, the CDR3 reads TGTGCCACCTCGGATCGATATGGCTACACCTTC. The full variable domain, rest sourced from reference TRBV19 and TRBJ1-2, is DGGITQSPKYLFRKEGQNVTLSCEQNLNHDAMYWYRQDPGQGLRLIYYSQIVNDFQKGDIAEGYSVSREKKESFPLTVTSAQKNPTAFYLCATSDRYGYTFGSGTRLTVV.

The V call is TRBV5-4, the J call TRBJ2-7; no firm D call. Germline V gene lookup returns CDR1 SGHNT and CDR2 YYREEE (reference sequence). The CDR3 runs 13 residues. V shed 0 bases and J shed 2 bases, with 6 bases lying between them. The CDR3 loop is CASSLDSTYEQYF. The CDR3 nucleotides are TGTGCCAGCAGCTTGGACAGCACCTACGAGCAGTACTTC.